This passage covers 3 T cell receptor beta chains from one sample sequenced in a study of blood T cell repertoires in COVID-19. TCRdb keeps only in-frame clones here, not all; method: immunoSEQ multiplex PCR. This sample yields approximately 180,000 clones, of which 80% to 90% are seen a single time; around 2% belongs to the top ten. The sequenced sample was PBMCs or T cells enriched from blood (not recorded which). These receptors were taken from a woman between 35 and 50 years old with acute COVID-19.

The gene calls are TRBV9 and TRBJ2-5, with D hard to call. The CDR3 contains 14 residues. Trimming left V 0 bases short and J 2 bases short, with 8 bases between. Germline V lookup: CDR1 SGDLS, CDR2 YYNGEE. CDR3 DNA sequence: TGTGCCAGCAGCGTAGACGGTGAGCAAGAGACCCAGTACTTC. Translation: CASSVDGEQETQYF.

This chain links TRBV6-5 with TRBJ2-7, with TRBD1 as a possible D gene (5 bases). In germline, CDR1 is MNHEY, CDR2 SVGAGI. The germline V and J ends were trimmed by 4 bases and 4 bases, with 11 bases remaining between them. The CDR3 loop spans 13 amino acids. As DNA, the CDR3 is TGTGCCAGCAGTTTAGGGCAGGGATACGAGCAGTACTTC. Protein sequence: CASSLGQGYEQYF.

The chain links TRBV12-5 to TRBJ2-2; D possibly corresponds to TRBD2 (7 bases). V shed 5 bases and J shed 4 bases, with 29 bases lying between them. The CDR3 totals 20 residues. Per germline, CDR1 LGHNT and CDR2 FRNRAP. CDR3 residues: CASGTPQGPMGGQGTGELFF. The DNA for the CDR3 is TGTGCTAGTGGTACCCCTCAGGGTCCCATGGGGGGGCAAGGCACCGGGGAGCTGTTTTTT.